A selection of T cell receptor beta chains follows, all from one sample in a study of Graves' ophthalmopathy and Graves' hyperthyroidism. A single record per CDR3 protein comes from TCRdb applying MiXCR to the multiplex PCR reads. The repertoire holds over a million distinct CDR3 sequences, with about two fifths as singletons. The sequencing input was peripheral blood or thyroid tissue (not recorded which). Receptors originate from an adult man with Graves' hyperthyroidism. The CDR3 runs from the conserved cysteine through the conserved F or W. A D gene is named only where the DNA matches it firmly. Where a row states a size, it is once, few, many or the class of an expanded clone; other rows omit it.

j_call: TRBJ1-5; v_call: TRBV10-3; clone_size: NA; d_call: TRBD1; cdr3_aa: CAISEGQDGQPQHF; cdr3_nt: TGTGCCATCAGTGAGGGACAGGATGGTCAGCCCCAGCATTTT
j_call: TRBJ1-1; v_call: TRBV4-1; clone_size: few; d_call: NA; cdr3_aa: CASSQTNSRAFF; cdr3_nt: TGCGCCAGCAGCCAAACTAACAGTCGGGCTTTCTTT
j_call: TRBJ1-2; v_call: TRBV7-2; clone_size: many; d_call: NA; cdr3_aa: CASSRPWGQGGYTF; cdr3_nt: TGTGCCAGCAGCCGGCCGTGGGGGCAGGGTGGCTACACCTTC
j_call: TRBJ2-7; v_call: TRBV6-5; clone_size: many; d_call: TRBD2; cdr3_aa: CASRNKAGGSYEQYF; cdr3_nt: TGTGCCAGCAGGAACAAGGCGGGGGGGTCCTACGAGCAGTACTTC
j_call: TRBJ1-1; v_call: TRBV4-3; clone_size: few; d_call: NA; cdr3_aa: CASSQDPVGEAFF; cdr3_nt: TGCGCCAGCAGCCAAGATCCCGTCGGTGAAGCTTTCTTT
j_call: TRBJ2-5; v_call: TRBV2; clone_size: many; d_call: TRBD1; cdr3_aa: CASSGQGSQETQYF; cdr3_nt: TGTGCCAGCAGTGGACAGGGGTCTCAAGAGACCCAGTACTTC
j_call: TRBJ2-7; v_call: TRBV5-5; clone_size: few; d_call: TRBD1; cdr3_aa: CASILGTGLFYEQYF; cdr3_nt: TGTGCCAGCATCTTAGGGACAGGGCTTTTCTACGAGCAGTACTTC
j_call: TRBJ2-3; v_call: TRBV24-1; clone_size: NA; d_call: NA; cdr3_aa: CATSDLGSGVTDTQYF; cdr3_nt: TGTGCCACCAGTGATTTGGGTAGCGGAGTCACAGATACGCAGTATTTT
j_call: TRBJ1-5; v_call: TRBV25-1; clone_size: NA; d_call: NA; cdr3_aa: CASSSLSIPGAQDQPQHF; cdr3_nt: TGTGCCAGCAGTTCCCTATCTATCCCCGGGGCCCAAGATCAGCCCCAGCATTTT
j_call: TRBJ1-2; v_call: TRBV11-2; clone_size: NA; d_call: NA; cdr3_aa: CASSLVPGEVQANYGYTF; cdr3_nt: TGTGCCAGCAGCTTAGTTCCAGGGGAGGTTCAGGCCAACTATGGCTACACCTTC
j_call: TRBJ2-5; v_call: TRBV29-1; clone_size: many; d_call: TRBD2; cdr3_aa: CSVLPAGLETQYF; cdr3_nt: TGCAGCGTTTTACCAGCGGGATTGGAGACCCAGTACTTC
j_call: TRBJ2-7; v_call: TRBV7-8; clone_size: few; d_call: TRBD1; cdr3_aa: CASSRQGAEQYF; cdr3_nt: TGTGCCAGCAGCCGACAGGGGGCCGAGCAGTACTTC
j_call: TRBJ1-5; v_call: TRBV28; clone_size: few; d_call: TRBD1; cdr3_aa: CASSRADRVSQPQHF; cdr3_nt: TGTGCCAGCAGTAGGGCAGACAGGGTAAGTCAGCCCCAGCATTTT
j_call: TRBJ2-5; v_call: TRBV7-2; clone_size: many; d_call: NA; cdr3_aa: CASRFARRAETQYF; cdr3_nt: TGTGCCAGCAGATTTGCACGGCGGGCGGAGACCCAGTACTTC
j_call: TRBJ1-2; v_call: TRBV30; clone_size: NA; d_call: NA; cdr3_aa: CAWSTAPNNYGYTF; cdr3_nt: TGTGCCTGGAGTACAGCCCCTAATAACTATGGCTACACCTTC
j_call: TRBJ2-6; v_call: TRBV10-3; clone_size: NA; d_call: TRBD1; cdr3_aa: CVSSYSTGGSSRANVLTF; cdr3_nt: TGTGTCAGCAGTTACTCGACAGGGGGGTCCTCTCGGGCCAACGTCCTGACTTTC
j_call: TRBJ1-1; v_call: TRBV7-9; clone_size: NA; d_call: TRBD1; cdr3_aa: CASSLVGQGFMSTEAFF; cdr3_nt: TGTGCCAGCAGCTTAGTGGGACAGGGGTTCATGAGCACTGAAGCTTTCTTT
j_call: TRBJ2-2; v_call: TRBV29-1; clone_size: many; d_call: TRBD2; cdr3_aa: CSASSGANTGELFF; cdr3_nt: TGCAGCGCCAGTAGCGGGGCGAACACCGGGGAGCTGTTTTTT
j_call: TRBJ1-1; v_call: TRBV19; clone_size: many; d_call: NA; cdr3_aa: CASSSRTQGTEAFF; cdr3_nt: TGTGCCAGTAGTTCCCGGACTCAGGGCACTGAAGCTTTCTTT
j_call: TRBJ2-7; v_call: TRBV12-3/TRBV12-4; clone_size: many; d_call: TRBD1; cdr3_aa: CASSQRQGIEQYF; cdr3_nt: TGTGCCAGCAGCCAGAGACAGGGAATCGAGCAGTACTTC